This T cell receptor beta chain comes out of a study of tumor-infiltrating lymphocytes in oesophageal squamous cell carcinoma. TCRdb independently ran MiXCR on the PCR reads; one entry per CDR3 protein. Found here are 20,000 to 25,000 distinct CDR3 sequences, approximately 40% of them singletons; the top ten hold over 10%. This CDR3 has 14 amino acids. The germline V gene has CDR1 MNHNS and CDR2 SASEGT. The V gene end was trimmed by 3 bases and the J gene end by 1 base; junction bases not matched to a gene: 1. This clonotype came up many times. The clonotype was recovered from a male donor with esophageal squamous cell carcinoma. The chain employs TRBV6-1 and TRBJ1-1, with TRBD1 identical over 8 bases. Sequencing input: esophageal tumor tissue. The CDR3 spells CASSEGQENTEAFF. The DNA for the CDR3 is TGTGCCAGCAGTGAGGGACAGGAGAACACTGAAGCTTTCTTT.